This T cell receptor (beta chain) was found in a study of blood T cell repertoires in COVID-19. Study details: The analysed material was cDNA or gDNA that came from T cells, B-cell-depleted T cells, or PBMCs.

Produced via immunoSEQ multiplex PCR; TCRdb's table is partial and in-frame only. The data hold some 22,000 clones, with approximately 88% observed a single time. V shed 6 bases and J shed 7 bases, with 13 bases lying between them. The CDR3 sequence is 14 residues long. Germline values: CDR1 MNHNY, CDR2 SVGAGI (reference sequence). The sequence was collected from an elderly man with active or convalescent COVID-19. The rearrangement joins TRBV6-6 to TRBJ1-6, with D maybe TRBD1 (5 bases). Material: peripheral blood. This CDR3 is CASSTGGYNSPLHF. The CDR3 bases are TGTGCCAGCAGCACCGGGGGGTACAATTCACCCCTCCACTTT.